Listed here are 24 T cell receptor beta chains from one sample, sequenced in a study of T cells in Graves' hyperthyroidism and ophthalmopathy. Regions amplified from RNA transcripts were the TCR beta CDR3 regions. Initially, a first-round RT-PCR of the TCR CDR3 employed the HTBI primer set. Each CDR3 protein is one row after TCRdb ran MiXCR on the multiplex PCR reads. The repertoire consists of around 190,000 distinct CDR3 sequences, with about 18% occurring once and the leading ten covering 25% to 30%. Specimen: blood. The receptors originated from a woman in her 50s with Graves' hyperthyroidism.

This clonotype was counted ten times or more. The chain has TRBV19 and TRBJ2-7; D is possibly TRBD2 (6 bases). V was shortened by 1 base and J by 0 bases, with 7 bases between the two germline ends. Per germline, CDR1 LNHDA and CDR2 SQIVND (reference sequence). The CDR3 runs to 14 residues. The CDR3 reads CASSIGGDSYEQYF. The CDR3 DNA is TGTGCCAGTAGTATAGGGGGGGACTCCTACGAGCAGTACTTC.

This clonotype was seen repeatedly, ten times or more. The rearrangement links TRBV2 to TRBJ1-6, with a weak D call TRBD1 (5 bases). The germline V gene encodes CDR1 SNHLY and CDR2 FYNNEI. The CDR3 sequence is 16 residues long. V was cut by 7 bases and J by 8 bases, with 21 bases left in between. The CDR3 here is CASKGSGTVSDSPLHF. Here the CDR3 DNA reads TGTGCCAGCAAGGGGTCAGGGACGGTTTCGGATTCACCCCTCCACTTT.

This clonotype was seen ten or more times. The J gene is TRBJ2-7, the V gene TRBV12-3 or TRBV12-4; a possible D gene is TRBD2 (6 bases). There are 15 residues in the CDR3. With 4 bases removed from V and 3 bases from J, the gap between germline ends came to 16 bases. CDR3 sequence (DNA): TGTGCCAGCAGTTGGGAATCCGGGGGATACTACGAGCAGTACTTC. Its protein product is CASSWESGGYYEQYF.

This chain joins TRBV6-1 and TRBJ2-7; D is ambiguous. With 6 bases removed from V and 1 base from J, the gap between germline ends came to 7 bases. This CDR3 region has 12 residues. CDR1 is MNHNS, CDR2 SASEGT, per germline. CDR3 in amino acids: CASSSESYEQYF. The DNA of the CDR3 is TGTGCCAGCAGCTCAGAGTCCTACGAGCAGTACTTC.

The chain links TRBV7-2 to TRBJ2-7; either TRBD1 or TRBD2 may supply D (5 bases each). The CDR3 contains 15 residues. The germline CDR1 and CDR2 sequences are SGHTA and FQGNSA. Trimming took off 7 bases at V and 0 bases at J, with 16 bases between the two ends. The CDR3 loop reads CASTPEWGSSYEQYF. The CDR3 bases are TGTGCCAGCACCCCCGAATGGGGGAGCTCCTACGAGCAGTACTTC.

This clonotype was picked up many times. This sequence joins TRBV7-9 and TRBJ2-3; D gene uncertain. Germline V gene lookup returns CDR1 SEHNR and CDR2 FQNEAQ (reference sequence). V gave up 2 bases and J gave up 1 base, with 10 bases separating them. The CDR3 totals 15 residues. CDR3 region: CASSLPSFRTDTQYF. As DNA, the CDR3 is TGTGCCAGCAGCTTACCCAGTTTTCGCACAGATACGCAGTATTTT.

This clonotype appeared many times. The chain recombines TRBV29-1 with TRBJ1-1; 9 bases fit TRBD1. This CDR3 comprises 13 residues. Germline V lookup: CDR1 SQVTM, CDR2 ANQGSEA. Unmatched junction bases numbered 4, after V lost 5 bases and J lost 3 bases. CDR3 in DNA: TGCAGCGTTAAGACAGGGGGTTACACTGAAGCTTTCTTT. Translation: CSVKTGGYTEAFF.

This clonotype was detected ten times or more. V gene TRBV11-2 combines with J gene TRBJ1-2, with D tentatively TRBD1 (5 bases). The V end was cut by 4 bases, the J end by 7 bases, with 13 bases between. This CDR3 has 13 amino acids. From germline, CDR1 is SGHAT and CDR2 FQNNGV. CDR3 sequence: CASSSIGGAGYTF. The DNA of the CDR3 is TGTGCCAGCAGCTCGATCGGCGGGGCTGGCTACACCTTC. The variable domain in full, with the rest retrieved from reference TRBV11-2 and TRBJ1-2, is EAGVAQSPRYKIIEKRQSVAFWCNPISGHATLYWYQQILGQGPKLLIQFQNNGVVDDSQLPKDRFSAERLKGVDSTLKIQPAKLEDSAVYLCASSSIGGAGYTFGSGTRLTVV.

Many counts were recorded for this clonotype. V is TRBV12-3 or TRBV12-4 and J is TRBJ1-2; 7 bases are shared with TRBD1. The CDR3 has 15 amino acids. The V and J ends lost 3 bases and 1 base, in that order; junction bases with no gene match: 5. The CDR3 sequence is CASSFSGTVNYGYTF. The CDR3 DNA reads TGTGCCAGCAGTTTTAGTGGGACAGTTAACTATGGCTACACCTTC.

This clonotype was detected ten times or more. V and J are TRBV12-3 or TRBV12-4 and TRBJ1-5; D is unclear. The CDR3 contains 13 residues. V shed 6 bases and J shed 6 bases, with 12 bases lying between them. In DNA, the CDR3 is TGTGCCAGCAGCGAACTCGGTCGTCAGCCCCAGCATTTT. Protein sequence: CASSELGRQPQHF.

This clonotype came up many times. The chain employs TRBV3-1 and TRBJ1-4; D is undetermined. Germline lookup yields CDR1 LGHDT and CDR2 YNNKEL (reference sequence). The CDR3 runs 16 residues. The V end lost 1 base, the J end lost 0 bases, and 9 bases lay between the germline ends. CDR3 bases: TGTGCCAGCAGCCAAGGGCCGACTACAACTAATGAAAAACTGTTTTTT. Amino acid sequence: CASSQGPTTTNEKLFF.

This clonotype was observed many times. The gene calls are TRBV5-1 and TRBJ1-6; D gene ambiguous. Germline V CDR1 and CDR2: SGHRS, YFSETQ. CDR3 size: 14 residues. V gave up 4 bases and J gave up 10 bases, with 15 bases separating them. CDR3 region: CASSPHALDSPLHF. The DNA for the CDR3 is TGCGCCAGCAGCCCTCACGCATTGGACTCACCCCTCCACTTT.

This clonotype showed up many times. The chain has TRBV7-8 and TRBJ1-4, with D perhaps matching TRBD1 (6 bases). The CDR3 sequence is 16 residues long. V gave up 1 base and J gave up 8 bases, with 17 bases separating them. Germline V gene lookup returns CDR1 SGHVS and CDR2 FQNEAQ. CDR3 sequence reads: CASSLVGGGLVEKLFF. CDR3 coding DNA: TGTGCCAGCAGCTTAGTAGGGGGGGGTCTGGTGGAAAAACTGTTTTTT.

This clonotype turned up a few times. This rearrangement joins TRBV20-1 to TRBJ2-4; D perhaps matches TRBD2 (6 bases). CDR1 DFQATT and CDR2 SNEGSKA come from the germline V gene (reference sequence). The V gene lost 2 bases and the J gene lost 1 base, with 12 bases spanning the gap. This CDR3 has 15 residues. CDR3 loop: CSARQGGRAKNIQYF. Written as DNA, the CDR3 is TGCAGTGCTAGACAGGGTGGGAGGGCCAAAAACATTCAGTACTTC.

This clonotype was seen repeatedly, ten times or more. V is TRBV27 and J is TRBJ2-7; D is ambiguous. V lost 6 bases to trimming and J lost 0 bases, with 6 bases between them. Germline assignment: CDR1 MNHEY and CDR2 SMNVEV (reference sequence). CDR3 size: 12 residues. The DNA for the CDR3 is TGTGCCAGCAGCCCCAGCTCCTACGAGCAGTACTTC. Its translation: CASSPSSYEQYF.

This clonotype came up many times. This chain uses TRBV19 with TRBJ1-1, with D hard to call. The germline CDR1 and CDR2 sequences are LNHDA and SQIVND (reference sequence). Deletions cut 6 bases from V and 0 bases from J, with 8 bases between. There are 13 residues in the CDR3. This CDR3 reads CASRAGLNTEAFF. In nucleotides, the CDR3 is TGTGCCAGTAGAGCCGGACTGAACACTGAAGCTTTCTTT.

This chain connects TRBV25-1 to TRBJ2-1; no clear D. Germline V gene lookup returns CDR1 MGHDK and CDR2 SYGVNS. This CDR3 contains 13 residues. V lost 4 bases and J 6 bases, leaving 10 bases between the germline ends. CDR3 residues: CASSVSLLNEQFF. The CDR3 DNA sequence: TGTGCCAGCAGTGTATCCTTACTCAATGAGCAGTTCTTC.

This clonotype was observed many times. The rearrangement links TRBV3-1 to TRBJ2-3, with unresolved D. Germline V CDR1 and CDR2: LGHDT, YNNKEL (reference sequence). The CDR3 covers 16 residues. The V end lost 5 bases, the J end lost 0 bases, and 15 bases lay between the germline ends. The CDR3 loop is CASSTRPTLSTDTQYF. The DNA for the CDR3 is TGTGCCAGCAGCACTCGACCGACCTTGAGCACAGATACGCAGTATTTT.

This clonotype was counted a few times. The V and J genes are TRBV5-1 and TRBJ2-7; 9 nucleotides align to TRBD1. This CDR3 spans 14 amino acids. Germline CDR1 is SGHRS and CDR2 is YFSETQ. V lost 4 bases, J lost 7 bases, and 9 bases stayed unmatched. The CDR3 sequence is CASSIDRGKREQYF. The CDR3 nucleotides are TGCGCCAGCAGCATTGACAGGGGGAAGCGGGAGCAGTACTTC.

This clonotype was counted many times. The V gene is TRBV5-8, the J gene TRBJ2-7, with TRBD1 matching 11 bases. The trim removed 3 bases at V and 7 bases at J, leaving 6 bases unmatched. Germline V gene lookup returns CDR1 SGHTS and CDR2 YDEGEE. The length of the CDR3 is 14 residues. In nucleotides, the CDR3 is TGTGCCAGCAGCTGGGACAGGGGGACTGGAGAGCAGTACTTC. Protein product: CASSWDRGTGEQYF.

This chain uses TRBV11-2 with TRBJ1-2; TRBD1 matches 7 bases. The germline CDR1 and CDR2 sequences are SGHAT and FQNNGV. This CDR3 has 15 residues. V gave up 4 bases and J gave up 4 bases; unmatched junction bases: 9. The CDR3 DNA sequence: TGTGCCAGCAGCTCGCCGGGACAGAACAGCTATGGCTACACCTTC. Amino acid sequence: CASSSPGQNSYGYTF.

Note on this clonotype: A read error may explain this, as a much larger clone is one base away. The CDR3 region has the DNA TGCAGTGCTACTAAAACAGGGAGCGACTACGAGCAGTACTTC. It translates to CSATKTGSDYEQYF. V gene TRBV20-1 combines with J gene TRBJ2-7; a weak D match, TRBD1 (6 bases). CDR1 DFQATT and CDR2 SNEGSKA come from the germline V gene (reference sequence). V was clipped by 4 bases and J by 3 bases, with 16 bases between them. There are 14 residues in the CDR3.

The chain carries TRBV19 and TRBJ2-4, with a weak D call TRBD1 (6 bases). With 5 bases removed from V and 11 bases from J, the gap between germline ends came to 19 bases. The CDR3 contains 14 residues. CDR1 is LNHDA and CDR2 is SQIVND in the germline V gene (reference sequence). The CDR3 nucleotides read TGTGCCAGTAGTTTCGGGTCCCAATCAGGGGTTCAGTACTTC. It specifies CASSFGSQSGVQYF.

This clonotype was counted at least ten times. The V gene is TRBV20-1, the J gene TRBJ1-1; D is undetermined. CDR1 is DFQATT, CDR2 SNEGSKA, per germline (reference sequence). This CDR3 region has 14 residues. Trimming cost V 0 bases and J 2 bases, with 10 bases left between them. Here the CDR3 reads CSAREQPYNTEAFF. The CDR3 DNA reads TGCAGTGCTAGAGAACAGCCCTATAACACTGAAGCTTTCTTT.